The 7 T cell receptor beta chains in this list originate from one sample, sequenced in a study of blood T cell repertoires in COVID-19. Profiling relied on immunoSEQ multiplex PCR, and the TCRdb table lists in-frame clones only, not all of them. In the table there are around 140,000 clones, about 87% of which are singletons. Sequencing input: PBMCs or T cells enriched from blood (not recorded which). The receptors shown here come from a man aged 60 to 69 who had recovered from COVID-19.

The rearrangement links TRBV9 to TRBJ2-1; no reliable D call. The CDR3 is 16 residues long. Germline CDR1 is SGDLS and CDR2 is YYNGEE. V dropped 4 bases and J dropped 0 bases, with 14 bases sitting between them. The CDR3 sequence is CASSPGFGSSYNEQFF. The CDR3 DNA reads TGTGCCAGCAGCCCCGGGTTCGGAAGCTCCTACAATGAGCAGTTCTTC.

This chain uses TRBV5-1 with TRBJ2-7; maybe TRBD1 (6 bases). Germline V gene lookup returns CDR1 SGHRS and CDR2 YFSETQ. The CDR3 contains 14 residues. V was cut by 6 bases and J by 6 bases, with 19 bases left in between. Written as DNA, the CDR3 is TGCGCCAGCACCTCGGGACGGACCAGGGGCGAGCAGTACTTC. This translates into CASTSGRTRGEQYF. The full variable domain, completed using reference TRBV5-1 and TRBJ2-7, is KAGVTQTPRYLIKTRGQQVTLSCSPISGHRSVSWYQQTPGQGLQFLFEYFSETQRNKGNFPGRFSGRQFSNSRSEMNVSTLELGDSALYLCASTSGRTRGEQYFGPGTRLTVT.

This clone was seen only a few times. The chain uses TRBV18 and TRBJ1-5; 7 nucleotides agree with TRBD1. This CDR3 spans 14 amino acids. Germline trimming cut 5 bases from V and 4 bases from J; bases unmatched to any gene: 5. Looked up from germline, CDR1 is KGHSH and CDR2 is LQKENI. CDR3 nucleotides: TGTGCCAGCTCATCCAAGGACAGGAATCAGCCCCAGCATTTT. Translated: CASSSKDRNQPQHF.

The CDR3 protein is CASSLAESLGTQYF. The CDR3 coding sequence is TGTGCCAGCAGCTTAGCCGAAAGCCTTGGGACCCAGTACTTC. This chain links TRBV11-1 with TRBJ2-5; no definite D call. With 0 bases removed from V and 7 bases from J, the gap between germline ends came to 12 bases. This CDR3 has 14 amino acids. Germline V gene sequence: CDR1 SGHAT, CDR2 FQDESV (reference sequence).

This chain links TRBV2 with TRBJ2-1; D gene ambiguous. Germline CDR1 reads SNHLY; CDR2 reads FYNNEI. Deletions cut 7 bases from V and 6 bases from J, with 16 bases between. This CDR3 has 14 amino acids. CDR3 DNA sequence: TGTGCCAGCATCGCGGAGATTAGTGGCAATGAGCAGTTCTTC. Protein sequence: CASIAEISGNEQFF. Variable domain in full (rest from reference TRBV2 and TRBJ2-1): EPEVTQTPSHQVTQMGQEVILRCVPISNHLYFYWYRQILGQKVEFLVSFYNNEISEKSEIFDDQFSVERPDGSNFTLKIRSTKLEDSAMYFCASIAEISGNEQFFGPGTRLTVL.

The table lists this clone with a few counts. The chain uses TRBV7-8 and TRBJ2-2; TRBD2 matches 8 bases. Germline V CDR1 and CDR2: SGHVS, FQNEAQ. V lost 10 bases to trimming and J lost 4 bases; unmatched junction nucleotides: 5. This CDR3 is built from 13 residues. The chain's CDR3 is CANALAATGELFF. CDR3 DNA: TGTGCCAACGCACTAGCGGCCACCGGGGAGCTGTTTTTT.

V gene TRBV10-3 combines with J gene TRBJ2-5; 10 bases match TRBD1. The CDR3 extends over 15 amino acids. Looked up from germline, CDR1 is ENHRY and CDR2 is SYGVKD. V lost 6 bases and J lost 3; bases outside the gene matches: 7. CDR3 nucleotide sequence: TGTGCCATCAGGAGAAGCGGGACAGGGGAAGAGACCCAGTACTTC. Its translation is CAIRRSGTGEETQYF.